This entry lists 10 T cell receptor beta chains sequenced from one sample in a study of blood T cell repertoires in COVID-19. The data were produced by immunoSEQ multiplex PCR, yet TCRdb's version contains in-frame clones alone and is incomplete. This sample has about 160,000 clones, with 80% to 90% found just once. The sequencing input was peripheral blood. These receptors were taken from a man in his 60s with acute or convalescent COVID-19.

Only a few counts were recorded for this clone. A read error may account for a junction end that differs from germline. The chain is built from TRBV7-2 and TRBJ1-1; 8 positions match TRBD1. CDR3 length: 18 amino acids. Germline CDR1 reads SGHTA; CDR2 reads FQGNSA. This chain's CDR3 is CASSLAGGAGGANTEAFF. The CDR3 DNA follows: TGTGCCAGCAGTTTAGCGGGTGGGGCAGGGGGCGCGAACACTGAAGCTTTCTTT.

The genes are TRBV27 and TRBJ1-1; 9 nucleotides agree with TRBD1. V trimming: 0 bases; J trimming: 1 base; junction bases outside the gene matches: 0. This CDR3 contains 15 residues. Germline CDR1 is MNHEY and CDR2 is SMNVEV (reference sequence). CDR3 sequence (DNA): TGTGCCAGCAGTTTATCGACAGGGGGGAACACTGAAGCTTTCTTT. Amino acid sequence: CASSLSTGGNTEAFF.

The chain's CDR3 is CASSPPVGSSGANVLTF. The CDR3 DNA reads TGTGCCAGCTCACCACCGGTCGGGAGCTCTGGGGCCAACGTCCTGACTTTC. The chain links TRBV18 to TRBJ2-6; TRBD2 is a possible D gene (6 bases). This CDR3 region has 17 residues. Trimming cost V 0 bases and J 0 bases, with 9 bases left between them. Germline loops: CDR1 KGHSH, CDR2 LQKENI. Drawing the rest from reference TRBV18 and TRBJ2-6, the complete variable domain is NAGVMQNPRHLVRRRGQEARLRCSPMKGHSHVYWYRQLPEEGLKFMVYLQKENIIDESGMPKERFSAEFPKEGPSILRIQQVVRGDSAAYFCASSPPVGSSGANVLTFGAGSRLTVL.

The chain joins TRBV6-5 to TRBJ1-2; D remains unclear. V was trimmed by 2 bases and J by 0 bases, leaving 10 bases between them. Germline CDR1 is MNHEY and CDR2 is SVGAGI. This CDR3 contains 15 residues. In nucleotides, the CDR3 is TGTGCCAGCAGTTACCGGGGAACGTCTAACTATGGCTACACCTTC. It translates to CASSYRGTSNYGYTF.

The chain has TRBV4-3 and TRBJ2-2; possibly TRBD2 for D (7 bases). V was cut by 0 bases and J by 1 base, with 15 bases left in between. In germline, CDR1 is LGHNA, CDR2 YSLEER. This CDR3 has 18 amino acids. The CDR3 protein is CASSQDNAGALNTGELFF. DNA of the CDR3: TGCGCCAGCAGCCAAGATAACGCGGGGGCCTTGAACACCGGGGAGCTGTTTTTT.

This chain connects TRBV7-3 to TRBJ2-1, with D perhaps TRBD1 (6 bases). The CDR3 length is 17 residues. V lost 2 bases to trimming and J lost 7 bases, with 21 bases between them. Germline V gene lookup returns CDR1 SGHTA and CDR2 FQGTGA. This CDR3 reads CASSLFVRGFMSNEQFF. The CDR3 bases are TGTGCCAGCAGCTTATTTGTCAGGGGCTTCATGTCAAATGAGCAGTTCTTC. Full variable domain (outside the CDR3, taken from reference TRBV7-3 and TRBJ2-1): GAGVSQTPSNKVTEKGKYVELRCDPISGHTALYWYRQSLGQGPEFLIYFQGTGAADDSGLPNDRFFAVRPEGSVSTLKIQRTERGDSAVYLCASSLFVRGFMSNEQFFGPGTRLTVL.

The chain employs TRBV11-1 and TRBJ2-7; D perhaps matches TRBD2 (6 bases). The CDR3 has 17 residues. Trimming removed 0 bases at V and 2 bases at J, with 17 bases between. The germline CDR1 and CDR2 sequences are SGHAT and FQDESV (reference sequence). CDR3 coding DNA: TGTGCCAGCAGCTTAGCGGGATACGGGGGTCGACCCTACGAGCAGTACTTC. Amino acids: CASSLAGYGGRPYEQYF.

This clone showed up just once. Here the CDR3 DNA reads TGTGCCAGCAGCTTAGAGGGGTACAATCAGCCCCAGCATTTT. Translating gives CASSLEGYNQPQHF. The chain has TRBV7-9 and TRBJ1-5, with D perhaps matching TRBD1 (5 bases). V gave up 1 base and J gave up 3 bases, with 7 bases separating them. CDR3 length equals 14 residues. From germline, CDR1 is SEHNR and CDR2 FQNEAQ (reference sequence).

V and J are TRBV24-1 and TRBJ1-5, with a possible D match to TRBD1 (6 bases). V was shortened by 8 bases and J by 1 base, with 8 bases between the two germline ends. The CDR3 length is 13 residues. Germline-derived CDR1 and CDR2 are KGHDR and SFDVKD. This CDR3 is CATKRGSNQPQHF. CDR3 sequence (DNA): TGTGCCACCAAGAGGGGGAGCAATCAGCCCCAGCATTTT.

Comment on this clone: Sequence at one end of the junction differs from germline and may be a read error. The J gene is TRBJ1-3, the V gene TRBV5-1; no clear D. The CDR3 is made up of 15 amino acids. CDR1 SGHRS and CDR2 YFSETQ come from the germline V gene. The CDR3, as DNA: TGCGCCAGCAGCTTGGACGCAAACCCTGGAGACACCATATATTTT. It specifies CASSLDANPGDTIYF.